The 14 T cell receptor beta chains given below trace back to one sample, sequenced in a study of T-cell reconstitution after alpha-beta-depleted transplantation in children (dated by TCRdb to 2016 to 2017). The library was generated by PCR. Sequenced on an Illumina HiSeq 2500. TCR library preparation used molecular barcoding, with unique molecular identifiers applied to normalize quantification of the TCRbeta repertoire. TCRdb reprocessed the public reads (quality trimming at Q25 with fastp, clone calling with MiXCR) and kept in-frame beta chains. Rows are unified per CDR3 protein, each entry keeping the most common DNA and genes. The sample includes around 200,000 distinct CDR3 sequences, with about 6.8% observed a single time. Roughly 3% of the sample is in the top ten clones. The source material was PBMCs from the stem cell graft donor, sampled from the stem cell graft. The receptors stem from a human donor who donated a stem cell graft to a child with Wiskott-Aldrich syndrome.

This clonotype was counted ten times or more. This rearrangement joins TRBV10-3 to TRBJ1-2; D remains unclear. The CDR3 is 16 amino acids. Germline CDR1 ENHRY, CDR2 SYGVKD. Trimming pared 0 bases from V and 6 bases from J, leaving 17 bases between. The CDR3 loop reads CAISESTPGDGDGYTF. The CDR3 bases are TGTGCCATCAGTGAGTCGACCCCGGGCGACGGGGATGGCTACACCTTC.

This clonotype was seen a few times. This sequence joins TRBV7-2 and TRBJ2-2; D gene uncertain. Germline assignment: CDR1 SGHTA and CDR2 FQGNSA. Trimming shortened V by 1 base and J by 2 bases, and 14 bases separated the two germline ends. This CDR3 has 17 residues. The CDR3 DNA sequence: TGTGCCAGCAGCTTAGTTGGCTGGCAGTCCAACACCGGGGAGCTGTTTTTT. Encoded protein: CASSLVGWQSNTGELFF.

This clonotype was seen ten or more times. This rearrangement joins TRBV12-3 or TRBV12-4 to TRBJ1-1; the D gene is possibly TRBD1 (5 bases). Deletions cut 5 bases from V and 0 bases from J, with 10 bases between. The CDR3 length is 14 residues. CDR3 in DNA: TGTGCCAGCAGTCTTCAGGGCCTGAACACTGAAGCTTTCTTT. Amino acid sequence: CASSLQGLNTEAFF.

This clonotype was observed a handful of times. The chain is built from TRBV19 and TRBJ2-1, with D perhaps matching TRBD1 (6 bases). Trimming removed 4 bases at V and 5 bases at J, with 15 bases between. Looked up from germline, CDR1 is LNHDA and CDR2 is SQIVND (reference sequence). The length of the CDR3 is 15 residues. In DNA, the CDR3 is TGTGCCAGTAGTAGTTGGGGGCAGCTAAACAATGAGCAGTTCTTC. This codes for CASSSWGQLNNEQFF.

In its sample, this clonotype was seen many times. The chain recombines TRBV20-1 with TRBJ1-1, with 9 bases lining up with TRBD1. Germline V gene sequence: CDR1 DFQATT, CDR2 SNEGSKA (reference sequence). The CDR3 consists of 15 residues. With V trimmed by 2 bases and J by 5 bases, 9 bases remained unmatched. CDR3 bases: TGCAGTGCTAGACTGCCGGGACAGGGTTTTACTGAAGCTTTCTTT. As protein: CSARLPGQGFTEAFF.

There are many counts of this clonotype. V and J are TRBV28 and TRBJ2-1, with no clear D. The V gene's germline CDR1 is MDHEN and CDR2 SYDVKM. This CDR3 is 13 amino acids long. With 5 bases removed from V and 9 bases from J, the gap between germline ends came to 14 bases. Here the CDR3 reads CASSGFLEIEQFF. The DNA of the CDR3 is TGTGCCAGCAGTGGGTTTTTAGAGATTGAGCAGTTCTTC.

In its sample, this clonotype was seen many times. The rearrangement uses TRBV7-2 and TRBJ1-2; D not certain. This CDR3 contains 13 residues. V was clipped by 5 bases and J by 2 bases, with 9 bases between them. Germline assignment: CDR1 SGHTA and CDR2 FQGNSA. The chain's CDR3 is CASSPPGNYGYTF. For the CDR3, the DNA is TGTGCCAGCAGCCCGCCGGGGAACTATGGCTACACCTTC. Full variable domain (rest looked up from reference TRBV7-2 and TRBJ1-2): GAGVSQSPSNKVTEKGKDVELRCDPISGHTALYWYRQSLGQGLEFLIYFQGNSAPDKSGLPSDRFSAERTGGSVSTLTIQRTQQEDSAVYLCASSPPGNYGYTFGSGTRLTVV.

CDR3 sequence (DNA): TGCAGCGTCGGTAGGGAGGCCTACGAGCAGTACTTC. The encoded protein is CSVGREAYEQYF. The chain uses TRBV29-1 and TRBJ2-7, with a tentative D call TRBD2 (6 bases). Germline V CDR1 and CDR2: SQVTM, ANQGSEA. The CDR3 is 12 amino acids. Trimming took off 6 bases at V and 2 bases at J, with 11 bases between the two ends.

This clonotype was observed many times. The chain carries TRBV20-1 and TRBJ1-1; D gene uncertain. Germline assignment: CDR1 DFQATT and CDR2 SNEGSKA (reference sequence). CDR3 length: 16 residues. Trimming stripped 5 bases from V and 5 bases from J, with 24 bases between. The CDR3 nucleotides read TGCAGTGCTTTAAAAGGCGAAACCTTCTATAAGACTGAAGCTTTCTTT. Its translation is CSALKGETFYKTEAFF.

In its sample, this clonotype was seen many times. This chain connects TRBV7-6 to TRBJ2-1; 7 bases match TRBD2. The CDR3 sequence is 17 residues long. With 8 bases clipped from V and 7 bases from J, the junction kept 20 bases outside the gene matches. Germline V gene data show CDR1 as SGHVS and CDR2 as FNYEAQ. The CDR3 DNA reads TGTGCCAGCTCGCCTAGCGGATATACCAGATCTGTGAATGAGCAGTTCTTC. This translates into CASSPSGYTRSVNEQFF.

This clonotype was recorded many times. V is TRBV5-4 and J is TRBJ2-3; no clear D gene. Trimming removed 0 bases at V and 7 bases at J, with 18 bases between. Germline lookup yields CDR1 SGHNT and CDR2 YYREEE (reference sequence). This CDR3 spans 16 amino acids. The CDR3 coding sequence is TGTGCCAGCAGCTTGGAAGGTTTACTCGGCCTGAATACGCAGTATTTT. It translates to CASSLEGLLGLNTQYF.

This clonotype has ten or more counts. The rearrangement links TRBV25-1 to TRBJ1-2, with D maybe TRBD1 (5 bases). Trimming removed 2 bases at V and 4 bases at J, with 20 bases between. The germline V gene has CDR1 MGHDK and CDR2 SYGVNS. CDR3 length: 17 amino acids. The CDR3 loop reads CASSERGLEGSIYGYTF. CDR3 DNA: TGTGCCAGCAGTGAAAGGGGCCTGGAGGGGTCCATCTATGGCTACACCTTC.

This clonotype has at least ten counts. The V call is TRBV7-2, the J call TRBJ2-3; the D gene is possibly TRBD2 (6 bases). Germline CDR1 reads SGHTA; CDR2 reads FQGNSA. Trimming stripped 0 bases from V and 14 bases from J, with 15 bases between. CDR3 length equals 13 residues. Written as DNA, the CDR3 is TGTGCCAGCAGCTTAGCGCGGCGGGGCGGATGGTATTTT. It codes for CASSLARRGGWYF.

CDR3 DNA: TGTGCCAGCAGCTCGGGCTCCCCCGGGGAGCTGTTTTTT. Protein sequence: CASSSGSPGELFF. The gene calls are TRBV5-4 and TRBJ2-2; D ambiguous. The CDR3 runs 13 residues. The germline V and J ends were trimmed by 3 bases and 6 bases, with 9 bases remaining between them. Germline V lookup: CDR1 SGHNT, CDR2 YYREEE (reference sequence).